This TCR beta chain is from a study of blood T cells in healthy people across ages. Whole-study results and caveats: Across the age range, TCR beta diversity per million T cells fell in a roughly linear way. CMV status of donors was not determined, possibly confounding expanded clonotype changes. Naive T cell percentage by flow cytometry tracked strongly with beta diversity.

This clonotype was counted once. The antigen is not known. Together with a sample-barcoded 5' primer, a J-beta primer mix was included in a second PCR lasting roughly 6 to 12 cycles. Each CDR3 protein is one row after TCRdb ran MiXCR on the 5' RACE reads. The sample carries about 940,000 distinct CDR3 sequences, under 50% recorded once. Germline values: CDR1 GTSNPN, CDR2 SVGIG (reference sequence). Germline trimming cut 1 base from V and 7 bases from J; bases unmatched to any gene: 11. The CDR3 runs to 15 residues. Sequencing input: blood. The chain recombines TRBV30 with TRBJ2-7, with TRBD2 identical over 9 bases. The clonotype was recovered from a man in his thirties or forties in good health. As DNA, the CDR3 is TGTGCCTGGAGTGAGAACCTAGCGGGGAAGGGGGAGCAGTACTTC. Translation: CAWSENLAGKGEQYF.